This TCR beta chain was found in a study of vaccination effects on CD4 cells after COVID-19. Expansion of antigen-specific CD4+ T cells with viral peptide pools was carried out by the ViraFEST assay before sequencing. Investigators separated out CD4+ T cells once around 11 days of culture had passed. Previously uninfected by SARS-CoV-2, the vaccine recipients also showed negative nucleocapsid antibodies. Generated by immunoSEQ multiplex PCR, the TCRdb table keeps only in-frame clones and is missing some. This sample has roughly 20,000 clones, with more than 65% found just once. Ten or more counts support this clone. Antigen unknown. Germline V gene data show CDR1 as PRHDT and CDR2 as FYEKMQ (reference sequence). J lost 3 bases, V lost 2 bases, and 10 bases had no gene match. The CDR3 extends over 18 amino acids.

The origin of this receptor is a human donor who received a COVID-19 vaccine. The sequences come from CD4+ T cells from PBMCs cultured with HCoV-NL63 spike peptides, collected before COVID-19 vaccination. This chain joins TRBV13 and TRBJ2-7; 13 bases match TRBD2. The CDR3, as DNA: TGTGCCAGCAGCTTACCCCCAGGAGGACTAGCGGGGGACTACGAGCAGTACTTC. This gives the protein CASSLPPGGLAGDYEQYF.